The 18 T cell receptor beta chains below all came from one sample that was sequenced in a study of cytomegalovirus exposure and HLA in healthy donors. The PCR made use of 60 Vbeta and 13 Jbeta primers. The repertoire was sequenced with immunoSEQ multiplex PCR; TCRdb's copy has only in-frame clones and lacks some. The sample holds about 140,000 clones, about 84% seen once. The sequencing sample was made of PBMCs. These receptors were taken from a man in his fifties or sixties in good health and CMV-seronegative.

This chain connects TRBV7-9 to TRBJ2-3; 10 positions match TRBD1. Germline lookup yields CDR1 SEHNR and CDR2 FQNEAQ (reference sequence). The CDR3 runs 14 residues. V was pared by 5 bases and J by 4 bases, with 3 bases of the junction left unmatched. The CDR3: CASSSDRGPDTQYF. CDR3 sequence (DNA): TGTGCCAGCAGCAGCGACAGGGGGCCAGATACGCAGTATTTT.

This chain uses TRBV5-1 with TRBJ2-3; 10 bases are shared with TRBD2. Trimming removed 0 bases from V and 1 base from J; junction bases left unmatched: 5. From germline, CDR1 is SGHRS and CDR2 YFSETQ. The CDR3 consists of 17 residues. CDR3 sequence (DNA): TGCGCCAGCAGCTTGGCCCCTAGCGGGAGCGGCACAGATACGCAGTATTTT. This encodes CASSLAPSGSGTDTQYF.

The chain combines TRBV6-1 with TRBJ1-5; 9 nucleotides line up with TRBD1. V was clipped by 2 bases and J by 4 bases; unmatched bases: 3. There are 15 residues in the CDR3. CDR1 MNHNS and CDR2 SASEGT come from the germline V gene. The CDR3 loop reads CASSEPGQGNQPQHF. CDR3 nucleotide sequence: TGTGCCAGCAGTGAACCCGGACAGGGGAATCAGCCCCAGCATTTT.

A note on this clone: The junction departs from the called germline gene at one end, perhaps through a read error. The rearrangement joins TRBV7-9 to TRBJ1-1, with no clear D. Per the germline V gene, CDR1 is SEHNR and CDR2 is FQNEAQ (reference sequence). The CDR3 has 12 residues. The CDR3 coding sequence is TGTTCCAGCAGCTTAACTTCAACGGGGGCTTTCTTT. Its protein is CSSSLTSTGAFF.

The chain joins TRBV19 to TRBJ2-3; the match to TRBD2 covers 8 bases. The CDR3 spans 14 residues. Per the germline V gene, CDR1 is LNHDA and CDR2 is SQIVND (reference sequence). The trim removed 5 bases at V and 0 bases at J, leaving 1 base unmatched. In DNA form, the CDR3 reads TGTGCCAGTAGTTTAGCGGGGAGCACAGATACGCAGTATTTT. Amino acid sequence: CASSLAGSTDTQYF.

This clone was recorded a few times. The chain couples TRBV19 to TRBJ1-5; 7 bases match TRBD1. The germline CDR1 and CDR2 sequences are LNHDA and SQIVND (reference sequence). V shed 6 bases, J shed 5 bases, and the junction held 7 bases outside the gene matches. The CDR3 has 14 residues. Written as DNA, the CDR3 is TGTGCCAGTAGCTGGACAGGACTGGATCAGCCCCAGCATTTT. It is translated as CASSWTGLDQPQHF.

This chain uses TRBV28 with TRBJ1-1; D is ambiguous. The CDR3 covers 14 residues. CDR1 and CDR2 from the germline V gene are MDHEN and SYDVKM. V was pared by 8 bases and J by 0 bases, with 13 bases between. CDR3 sequence: CASAVAGVNTEAFF. The CDR3 DNA is TGTGCCAGCGCCGTAGCCGGGGTGAACACTGAAGCTTTCTTT.

This clone appeared a few times. This chain joins TRBV6-1 and TRBJ1-6, with 8 nucleotides matching TRBD1. V lost 3 bases, J lost 4 bases, and 5 bases stayed unmatched. The length of the CDR3 is 16 residues. From germline, CDR1 is MNHNS and CDR2 SASEGT. The chain's CDR3 is CASSDGQGPYNSPLHF. The CDR3 DNA reads TGTGCCAGCAGTGATGGACAGGGCCCGTATAATTCACCCCTCCACTTT.

The rearrangement links TRBV6-6 to TRBJ1-2, with D perhaps TRBD1 (5 bases). The CDR3 covers 14 residues. The V gene's germline CDR1 is MNHNY and CDR2 SVGAGI (reference sequence). With 7 bases removed from V and 8 bases from J, the gap between germline ends came to 20 bases. CDR3 nucleotides: TGTGCCAGCACCCCAGGGTATGGGCTTCTAGGCTACACCTTC. Its protein product is CASTPGYGLLGYTF.

CDR3 amino acids: CASTRLKAENIQYF. The CDR3, as DNA: TGTGCCAGCACCAGACTTAAAGCAGAAAACATTCAGTACTTC. This chain joins TRBV2 and TRBJ2-4; no firm D call. The CDR3 runs to 14 residues. V lost 7 bases and J lost 5, with 15 bases in between. From germline, CDR1 is SNHLY and CDR2 FYNNEI.

The sample holds a few counts of this clone. The chain combines TRBV7-6 with TRBJ2-6; no clear D gene. Trimming cost V 0 bases and J 1 base, with 7 bases left between them. The CDR3 contains 16 residues. In germline, CDR1 is SGHVS, CDR2 FNYEAQ. The CDR3 DNA reads as TGTGCCAGCAGCTTAGCGATCAGGTCTGGGGCCAACGTCCTGACTTTC. This encodes CASSLAIRSGANVLTF.

The V and J genes are TRBV5-1 and TRBJ1-2, with D perhaps matching TRBD1 (5 bases). This CDR3 is built from 14 residues. V was shortened by 0 bases and J by 4 bases, with 10 bases between the two germline ends. Germline V gene lookup returns CDR1 SGHRS and CDR2 YFSETQ. The CDR3 coding sequence is TGCGCCAGCAGCTTGGCTGACAGTGGCTATGGCTACACCTTC. Protein: CASSLADSGYGYTF. Full variable domain (outside the CDR3, taken from reference TRBV5-1 and TRBJ1-2): KAGVTQTPRYLIKTRGQQVTLSCSPISGHRSVSWYQQTPGQGLQFLFEYFSETQRNKGNFPGRFSGRQFSNSRSEMNVSTLELGDSALYLCASSLADSGYGYTFGSGTRLTVV.

The table lists this clone with a few counts. The chain recombines TRBV11-3 with TRBJ2-1; 9 bases line up with TRBD1. Germline V CDR1 and CDR2: SGHNT, YENEEA. The trim removed 7 bases at V and 4 bases at J, leaving 5 bases unmatched. The CDR3 loop spans 14 amino acids. The CDR3 reads CASTTGTGYNEQFF. CDR3 DNA sequence: TGTGCCAGCACGACCGGGACAGGGTACAATGAGCAGTTCTTC.

Concerning this clone: The same CDR3 arises from other DNA sequences in this sample as well. CDR3 coding DNA: TGTGCCAGCAGCTTAACCCTCGCGGGAGGGAACAATGAGCAGTTCTTC. Residues: CASSLTLAGGNNEQFF. This sequence joins TRBV7-3 and TRBJ2-1; 9 nucleotides match TRBD2. There are 16 residues in the CDR3. V lost 0 bases to trimming and J lost 5 bases; unmatched junction nucleotides: 5. Germline V lookup: CDR1 SGHTA, CDR2 FQGTGA.

The chain couples TRBV18 to TRBJ2-2, with 11 bases lining up with TRBD2. Germline lookup yields CDR1 KGHSH and CDR2 LQKENI. This CDR3 has 16 residues. The ends lost 3 bases at V and 6 bases at J; junction bases unmatched: 6. CDR3 nucleotide sequence: TGTGCCAGCTCACCCTCTAGCGGGGGGCAATCCGGGGAGCTGTTTTTT. Its translation is CASSPSSGGQSGELFF.

The rearrangement joins TRBV19 to TRBJ2-1, with 11 nucleotides matching TRBD1. This CDR3 region has 14 residues. V was pared by 6 bases and J by 7 bases, with 5 bases of the junction left unmatched. Per the germline V gene, CDR1 is LNHDA and CDR2 is SQIVND (reference sequence). CDR3 nucleotides: TGTGCCAGTAGCTGGACAGGGGGCATGAATGAGCAGTTCTTC. Translated: CASSWTGGMNEQFF.

V and J are TRBV7-8 and TRBJ1-2; 8 bases are a match to TRBD1. The J segment lost 6 bases and the V segment lost 4 bases, leaving 13 bases of the junction unmatched. This CDR3 has 16 residues. Germline CDR1 reads SGHVS; CDR2 reads FQNEAQ. CDR3 in amino acids: CASSSGQARSGDGYTF. The CDR3 DNA reads as TGTGCCAGCAGCTCGGGACAGGCGCGCTCTGGCGATGGCTACACCTTC.

The count of this clone is one. The junction departs from the called germline gene at one end, perhaps through a read error. The gene calls are TRBV7-9 and TRBJ2-1; 10 bases are a match to TRBD2. The CDR3 sequence is 13 residues long. Germline CDR1 is SEHNR and CDR2 is FQNEAQ (reference sequence). The CDR3 DNA sequence: TGTGCCAGCAGCCTAGCGGGAGCCAATGAGCAGTTCTTC. Encoded protein: CASSLAGANEQFF.